Presented here are 27 T cell receptor beta chains from one specimen sequenced in a study of tumor-infiltrating lymphocytes in primary liver carcinoma. Making TCR beta cDNA involved approximately 520 ng total RNA and a constant-region primer. Three-round nested multiplex PCR performed with slightly modified ARM-PCR produced the TCR beta libraries. Amplification in the first two PCR rounds was performed using TRBV1-TRBV30 forward primers and a C-beta reverse primer for about 10 cycles each. Using its own MiXCR run on the multiplex PCR reads, TCRdb lists one record per CDR3 protein. The table has just over 300,000 distinct CDR3 sequences, nearly 60% seen once. Germline DNA was also extracted, and blood RNA derived from unsorted whole blood. Sequenced sample: peripheral blood. Every receptor here comes from a woman aged 30 to 39 with primary liver carcinoma and hepatitis B virus infection.

The table lists this clonotype with a few counts. V and J are TRBV6-1 and TRBJ2-3, with TRBD2 identical over 10 bases. The germline V gene has CDR1 MNHNS and CDR2 SASEGT. The CDR3 spans 17 residues. V shed 6 bases and J 4 bases; nucleotides not matched to a gene: 13. The CDR3 region has the DNA TGTGCCAGCAGCCAATTACTAGCGGGACCAAACCCAGATACGCAGTATTTT. Translated: CASSQLLAGPNPDTQYF.

Details on this clonotype: At one end the junction does not follow the germline gene, possibly because of a read error. The chain links TRBV11-2 to TRBJ2-7; 7 nucleotides line up with TRBD2. Germline V lookup: CDR1 SGHAT, CDR2 FQNNGV. CDR3 length: 15 amino acids. CDR3 in amino acids: CASIRGEGSTYEQYF. CDR3 in DNA: TGTGCCAGCATCCGGGGGGAGGGATCAACCTACGAACAGTACTTC.

Details on this clonotype: A much larger clone lies a single base off, so this may be a read error. V and J are TRBV11-2 and TRBJ2-5, with D perhaps being TRBD1 or TRBD2 (5 bases each). The CDR3 length is 16 residues. The germline V gene has CDR1 SGHAT and CDR2 FQNNGV. The CDR3 DNA reads as TGTACCAGCAGCTTGGCTTCGGGACCCCCTCAAGAGACCCAGTACTTC. Its protein product is CTSSLASGPPQETQYF.

This clonotype appeared many times. Mismatch with germline at one junction end may stem from a read error. The rearrangement links TRBV4-1 to TRBJ1-5; TRBD1 might be the D (6 bases). The CDR3 sequence is 13 residues long. Germline V gene lookup returns CDR1 MGHRA and CDR2 YSYEKL. The CDR3 nucleotides read TGTGCCAGCAGCTTACAGGGTGGTCAGCCCCAGCATTTT. This sequence encodes CASSLQGGQPQHF.

This clonotype was counted only a few times. V gene TRBV5-5 combines with J gene TRBJ2-1; D not resolved. From germline, CDR1 is SGHKS and CDR2 YYEKEE (reference sequence). The CDR3 runs 11 residues. V lost 2 bases and J lost 8, with 5 bases in between. CDR3 in amino acids: CASSFKDEQFF. DNA for the CDR3: TGTGCCAGCAGCTTTAAAGATGAGCAGTTCTTC.

Details on this clonotype: It may be a read error: a sequence one base away is much more abundant. This chain connects TRBV29-1 to TRBJ1-1; 8 bases line up with TRBD1. Germline V gives CDR1 SQVTM, CDR2 ANQGSEA. The CDR3 contains 11 residues. Here the CDR3 reads CSVDAQGEASF. The CDR3 DNA is TGCAGCGTTGACGCACAGGGGGAGGCTTCCTTT.

Notes on this clonotype: This may stem from a read error, because a much larger clone lies one nucleotide away. The V call is TRBV6-6, the J call TRBJ2-5; D remains unclear. CDR1 is MNHNY and CDR2 is SVGAGI in the germline V gene (reference sequence). CDR3 size: 16 residues. Trimming removed 5 bases at V and 6 bases at J, with 22 bases between. CDR3 DNA sequence: TGTGCCAGCAGTCCCGGTGAAGGTCGGGTAGGTAAGACCCAGTACTTC. Amino acid sequence: CASSPGEGRVGKTQYF.

This clonotype was recorded many times. The gene calls are TRBV12-3 or TRBV12-4 and TRBJ1-1; TRBD1 might be the D (5 bases). Trimming took off 5 bases at V and 0 bases at J, with 10 bases between the two ends. CDR3 size: 14 residues. CDR3 coding DNA: TGTGCCAGCAGTAGAGGGACGCTGAACACTGAAGCTTTCTTT. Translated: CASSRGTLNTEAFF.

The V gene is TRBV4-1, the J gene TRBJ2-1, with 14 bases matching TRBD2. The CDR3 runs 14 residues. Trimming removed 0 bases from V and 14 bases from J; junction bases left unmatched: 3. From germline, CDR1 is MGHRA and CDR2 YSYEKL. The CDR3 nucleotides read TGCGCCAGCAGCCAAGAAGGGACTAGCGGGAGAAAGTTCTTC. Its translation: CASSQEGTSGRKFF.

A few counts support this clonotype. This chain uses TRBV12-3 or TRBV12-4 with TRBJ1-1; D ambiguous. This CDR3 contains 14 residues. Trimming shortened V by 5 bases and J by 6 bases, and 16 bases separated the two germline ends. In DNA, the CDR3 is TGTGCCAGCAGTCCTTTGGGCCGTGGGGCTGAAGCTTTCTTT. Translation: CASSPLGRGAEAFF.

This clonotype appeared a few times. V usage is TRBV6-6 and J usage is TRBJ1-1; D ambiguous. The ends were cut back, 7 bases at V and 1 base at J, with 10 bases in the middle. There are 13 residues in the CDR3. Germline loops: CDR1 MNHNY, CDR2 SVGAGI (reference sequence). CDR3 amino acids: CASIPGRNTEAFF. CDR3 in DNA: TGTGCCAGCATCCCGGGGAGGAACACTGAAGCTTTCTTT.

The chain combines TRBV6-5 with TRBJ1-2, with D tentatively TRBD1 (5 bases). This CDR3 has 12 residues. V was clipped by 5 bases and J by 7 bases, with 11 bases between them. Per the germline V gene, CDR1 is MNHEY and CDR2 is SVGAGI. CDR3 sequence: CASSVRQTGYTF. CDR3 in DNA: TGTGCCAGCAGTGTCCGACAGACTGGCTACACCTTC.

This clonotype occurred a few times. The J gene is TRBJ1-6, the V gene TRBV6-1, with D maybe TRBD1 (5 bases). Trimming stripped 5 bases from V and 10 bases from J, with 15 bases between. Germline V CDR1 and CDR2: MNHNS, SASEGT. CDR3 length: 14 residues. CDR3 in DNA: TGTGCCAGCAGTCCCCGGTTCGGGGGATCACCCCTCCACTTT. Translated: CASSPRFGGSPLHF.

Comments on this clonotype: A much larger clone differs from this one at a single base, so this may be a read error. The chain employs TRBV10-3 and TRBJ2-7, with 9 bases matching TRBD1. This CDR3 has 11 residues. Per the germline V gene, CDR1 is ENHRY and CDR2 is SYGVKD. The CDR3 spells CVAGTGYEQYF. CDR3 bases: TGTGTCGCCGGGACAGGGTACGAGCAGTACTTC.

This clonotype is categorized as medium-sized (0.01 to 0.1%). This chain connects TRBV11-2 to TRBJ2-7, with 8 bases lining up with TRBD2. Germline V lookup: CDR1 SGHAT, CDR2 FQNNGV. J gave up 7 bases and V 7 bases, and 9 bases lay outside the gene matches. The CDR3 covers 13 residues. The CDR3 spells CASKRGSGAEQYF. CDR3 nucleotides: TGTGCCAGCAAAAGGGGTAGCGGGGCTGAGCAGTACTTC.

This clonotype was recorded many times. The chain uses TRBV4-3 and TRBJ2-1; D ambiguous. CDR1 LGHNA and CDR2 YSLEER come from the germline V gene. The CDR3 contains 14 residues. V lost 0 bases, J lost 5 bases, and 8 bases lay in between. In nucleotides, the CDR3 is TGCGCCAGCAGCCAAGATAGGGCAAACAATGAGCAGTTCTTC. It specifies CASSQDRANNEQFF.

This clonotype was seen repeatedly, ten times or more. The rearrangement links TRBV11-2 to TRBJ2-1; 9 nucleotides agree with TRBD2. Germline V gives CDR1 SGHAT, CDR2 FQNNGV. Unmatched junction bases numbered 17, after V lost 5 bases and J lost 0 bases. CDR3 length: 20 amino acids. CDR3 region: CASSPQGLAGEGHSYNEQFF. The CDR3 DNA is TGTGCCAGCAGCCCCCAGGGATTAGCGGGAGAGGGACACTCCTACAATGAGCAGTTCTTC.

This clonotype occurred a few times. Given a much more abundant clone one base away, this may be a read error. The limits of the CDR3 on the DNA are not certain, so only TCRdb's listed CDR3 is given. This rearrangement joins TRBV12-3 or TRBV12-4 to TRBJ1-1; TRBD1 is the table's D call, not checked against the DNA. With termini counted, the CDR3 has 13 amino acids. This CDR3 reads CASSFGGGTEALF.

This clonotype was counted many times. The chain combines TRBV4-2 with TRBJ2-3, with D unclear. The V gene lost 0 bases and the J gene lost 6 bases, with 7 bases spanning the gap. The CDR3 runs 13 residues. Germline lookup yields CDR1 LGHNA and CDR2 YNFKEQ. CDR3 bases: TGTGCCAGCAGCCAAGAAACTTCCGATACGCAGTATTTT. Translated: CASSQETSDTQYF.

This chain uses TRBV6-2 or TRBV6-3 with TRBJ2-7; 11 nucleotides line up with TRBD1. The CDR3 is made up of 15 amino acids. The J segment lost 7 bases and the V segment lost 5 bases, leaving 10 bases of the junction unmatched. CDR1 is MNHEY, CDR2 SVGEGT, per germline. For the CDR3, the DNA is TGTGCCAGCAGTACGTCCGGGACAGGGGGGAGGGAGCAGTACTTC. It specifies CASSTSGTGGREQYF.

Remarks on this clonotype: A read error may produce the germline difference seen at one junction end. The CDR3 sequence: CASRWGATAICTNTQYF. CDR3 coding DNA: TGTGCCAGCAGGTGGGGGGCGACAGCAATTTGCACAAATACGCAGTATTTT. J is TRBJ2-3 and V is TRBV6-1, with D perhaps being TRBD1 or TRBD2 (6 bases each). CDR3 length: 17 residues. The V gene's germline CDR1 is MNHNS and CDR2 SASEGT.

This rearrangement joins TRBV4-2 to TRBJ2-1; possibly TRBD1 for D (5 bases). Between the trimmed V and J ends, which lost 1 base and 3 bases, there was a span of 13 bases. CDR3 size: 16 residues. Per germline, CDR1 LGHNA and CDR2 YNFKEQ. The CDR3 DNA is TGTGCCAGCAGCCAAGTTATAAGGGGAAACTACAATGAGCAGTTCTTC. It specifies CASSQVIRGNYNEQFF.

This chain uses TRBV6-5 with TRBJ2-7; 8 nucleotides match TRBD2. Germline trimming cut 6 bases from V and 4 bases from J; bases unmatched to any gene: 11. This CDR3 region has 15 residues. The V gene's germline CDR1 is MNHEY and CDR2 SVGAGI. The CDR3 bases are TGTGCCAGCAGGGAGGGACTAGTGAGCGGGTACGAGCAGTACTTC. Amino acids: CASREGLVSGYEQYF.

This clonotype was found a few times. V usage is TRBV10-3 and J usage is TRBJ1-4; D remains ambiguous. Trimming removed 11 bases at V and 5 bases at J, with 18 bases between. Germline V lookup: CDR1 ENHRY, CDR2 SYGVKD. CDR3 length: 14 amino acids. The CDR3 reads CAAGSAQLNEKLFF. CDR3 coding DNA: TGTGCCGCGGGGAGCGCACAGCTAAATGAAAAACTGTTTTTT.

There are a few counts of this clonotype. The rearrangement links TRBV28 to TRBJ2-7; D perhaps matches TRBD1 (6 bases). Germline CDR1 is MDHEN and CDR2 is SYDVKM. The CDR3 is 12 residues long. The ends were cut back, 11 bases at V and 9 bases at J, with 20 bases in the middle. The CDR3 sequence: CAFPGQPAGQYF. The CDR3 DNA reads as TGTGCCTTTCCAGGACAGCCCGCCGGGCAGTACTTC.

As for this clonotype: One end of the junction fails to match germline, which may point to a read error. J is TRBJ2-2 and V is TRBV11-2; perhaps TRBD1 as D (6 bases). This CDR3 is built from 14 residues. The V gene's germline CDR1 is SGHAT and CDR2 FQNNGV. CDR3 in DNA: TGTGCCAGTTCTTCCCCAGGGGAAACCGGGAAGCTGTTTTTT. As protein: CASSSPGETGKLFF.

This rearrangement joins TRBV12-3 or TRBV12-4 to TRBJ2-7; possibly TRBD1 for D (5 bases). V dropped 6 bases and J dropped 5 bases, with 14 bases sitting between them. This CDR3 region has 13 residues. CDR3 residues: CASSLNRQHEQYF. In DNA, the CDR3 is TGTGCCAGCAGCCTGAACAGACAGCACGAGCAGTACTTC.